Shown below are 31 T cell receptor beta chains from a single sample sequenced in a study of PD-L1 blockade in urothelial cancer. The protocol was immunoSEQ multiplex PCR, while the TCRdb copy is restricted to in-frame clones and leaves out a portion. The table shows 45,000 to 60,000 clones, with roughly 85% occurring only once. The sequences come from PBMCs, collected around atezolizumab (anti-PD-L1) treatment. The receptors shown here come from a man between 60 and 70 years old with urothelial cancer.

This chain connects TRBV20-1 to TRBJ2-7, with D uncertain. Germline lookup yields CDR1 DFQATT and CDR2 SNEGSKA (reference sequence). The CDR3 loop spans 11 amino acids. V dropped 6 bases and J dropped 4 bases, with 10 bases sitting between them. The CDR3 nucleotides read TGCAGTGCCTATCTACGATACGAGCAGTACTTC. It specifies CSAYLRYEQYF.

For the CDR3, the DNA is TGTGCCAGCAGCACGGACAGGACCGGGGAGCTGTTTTTT. This sequence encodes CASSTDRTGELFF. The rearrangement uses TRBV7-3 and TRBJ2-2; TRBD1 matches 7 bases. This CDR3 contains 13 residues. Germline V gives CDR1 SGHTA, CDR2 FQGTGA. The V gene end was trimmed by 5 bases and the J gene end by 5 bases; junction bases not matched to a gene: 2.

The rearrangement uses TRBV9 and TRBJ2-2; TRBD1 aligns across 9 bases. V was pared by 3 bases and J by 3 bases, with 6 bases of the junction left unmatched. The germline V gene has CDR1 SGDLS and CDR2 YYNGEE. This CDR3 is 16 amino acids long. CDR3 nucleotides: TGTGCCAGCAGCGCCCAGACAGGGGGGGACACCGGGGAGCTGTTTTTT. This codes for CASSAQTGGDTGELFF.

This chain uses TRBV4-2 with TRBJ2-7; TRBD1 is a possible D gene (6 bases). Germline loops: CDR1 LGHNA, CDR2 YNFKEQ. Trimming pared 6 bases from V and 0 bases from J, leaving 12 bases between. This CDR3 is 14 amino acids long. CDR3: CASSPTGTSYEQYF. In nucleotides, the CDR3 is TGTGCCAGCAGTCCTACAGGGACCTCCTACGAGCAGTACTTC.

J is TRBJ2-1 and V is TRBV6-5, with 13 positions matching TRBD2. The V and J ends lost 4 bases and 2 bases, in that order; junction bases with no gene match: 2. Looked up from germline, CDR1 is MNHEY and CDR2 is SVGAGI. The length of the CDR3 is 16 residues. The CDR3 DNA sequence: TGTGCCAGCAGTTCCGGACTAGCGGGGGCCTACAATGAGCAGTTCTTC. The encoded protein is CASSSGLAGAYNEQFF.

CDR3 sequence: CASSPGGTVSGNTIYF. DNA for the CDR3: TGCGCCAGCAGCCCGGGTGGGACAGTATCTGGAAACACCATATATTTT. V and J are TRBV5-1 and TRBJ1-3; 7 bases match TRBD1. The trim removed 4 bases at V and 1 base at J, leaving 8 bases unmatched. The CDR3 length is 16 residues. Germline lookup yields CDR1 SGHRS and CDR2 YFSETQ.

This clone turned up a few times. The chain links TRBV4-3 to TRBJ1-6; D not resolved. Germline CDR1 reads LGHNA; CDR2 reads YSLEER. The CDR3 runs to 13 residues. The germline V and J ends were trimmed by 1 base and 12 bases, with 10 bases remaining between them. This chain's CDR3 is CASSQALQVPLHF. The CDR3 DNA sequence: TGCGCCAGCAGCCAAGCCTTACAAGTACCCCTCCACTTT.

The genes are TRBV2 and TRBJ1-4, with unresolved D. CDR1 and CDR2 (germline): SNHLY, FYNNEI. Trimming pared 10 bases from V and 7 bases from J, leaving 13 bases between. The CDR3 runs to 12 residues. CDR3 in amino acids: CATRSYSEKLFF. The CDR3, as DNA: TGTGCCACCCGGTCGTACTCTGAAAAACTGTTTTTT.

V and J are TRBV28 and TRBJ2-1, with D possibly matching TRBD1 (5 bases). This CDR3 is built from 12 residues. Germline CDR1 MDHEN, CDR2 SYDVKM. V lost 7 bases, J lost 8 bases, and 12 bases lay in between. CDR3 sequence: CASTYDSYEQFF. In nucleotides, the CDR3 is TGTGCCAGCACCTATGACAGCTATGAGCAGTTCTTC.

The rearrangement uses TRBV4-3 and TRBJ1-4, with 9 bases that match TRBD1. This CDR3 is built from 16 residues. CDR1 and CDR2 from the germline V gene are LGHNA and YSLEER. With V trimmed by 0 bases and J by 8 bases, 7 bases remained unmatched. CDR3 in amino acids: CASSQEYRGLLEKLFF. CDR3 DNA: TGCGCCAGCAGCCAAGAATACAGGGGGCTTTTAGAAAAACTGTTTTTT.

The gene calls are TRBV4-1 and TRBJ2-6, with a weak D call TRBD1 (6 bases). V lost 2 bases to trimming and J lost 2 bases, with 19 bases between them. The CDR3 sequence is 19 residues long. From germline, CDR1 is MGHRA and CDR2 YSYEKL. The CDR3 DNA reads TGCGCCAGCAGCCAATTCTTCCCCAGGGGTAGGACTGGGGCCAACGTCCTGACTTTC. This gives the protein CASSQFFPRGRTGANVLTF.

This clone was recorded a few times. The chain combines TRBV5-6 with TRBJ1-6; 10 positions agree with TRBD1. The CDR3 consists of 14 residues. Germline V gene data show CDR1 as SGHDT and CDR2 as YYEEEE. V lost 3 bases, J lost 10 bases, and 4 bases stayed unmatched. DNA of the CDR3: TGTGCCAGCAGCTACCGGGACAGGGGATCACCCCTCCACTTT. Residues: CASSYRDRGSPLHF. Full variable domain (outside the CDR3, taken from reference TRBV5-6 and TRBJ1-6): DAGVTQSPTHLIKTRGQQVTLRCSPKSGHDTVSWYQQALGQGPQFIFQYYEEEERQRGNFPDRFSGHQFPNYSSELNVNALLLGDSALYLCASSYRDRGSPLHFGNGTRLTVT.

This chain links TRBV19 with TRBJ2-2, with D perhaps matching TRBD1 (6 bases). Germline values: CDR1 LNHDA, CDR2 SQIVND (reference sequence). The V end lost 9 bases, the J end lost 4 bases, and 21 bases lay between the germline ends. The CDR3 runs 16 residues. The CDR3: CASRSPTGWGTGELFF. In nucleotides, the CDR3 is TGTGCCAGCCGGTCCCCAACAGGGTGGGGCACCGGGGAGCTGTTTTTT.

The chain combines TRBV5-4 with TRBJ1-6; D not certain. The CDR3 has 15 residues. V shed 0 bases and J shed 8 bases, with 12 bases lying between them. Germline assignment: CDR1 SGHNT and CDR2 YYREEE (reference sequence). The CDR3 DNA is TGTGCCAGCAGCTTGGATGGCGGGGATTATTCACCCCTCCACTTT. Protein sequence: CASSLDGGDYSPLHF. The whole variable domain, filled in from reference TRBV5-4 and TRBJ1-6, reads ETGVTQSPTHLIKTRGQQVTLRCSSQSGHNTVSWYQQALGQGPQFIFQYYREEENGRGNFPPRFSGLQFPNYSSELNVNALELDDSALYLCASSLDGGDYSPLHFGNGTRLTVT.

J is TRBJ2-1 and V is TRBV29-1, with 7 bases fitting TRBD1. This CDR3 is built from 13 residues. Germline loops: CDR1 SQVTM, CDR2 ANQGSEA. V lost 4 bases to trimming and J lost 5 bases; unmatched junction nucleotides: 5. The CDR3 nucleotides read TGCAGCGTTGGACAGGGAAGAAACAATGAGCAGTTCTTC. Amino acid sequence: CSVGQGRNNEQFF.

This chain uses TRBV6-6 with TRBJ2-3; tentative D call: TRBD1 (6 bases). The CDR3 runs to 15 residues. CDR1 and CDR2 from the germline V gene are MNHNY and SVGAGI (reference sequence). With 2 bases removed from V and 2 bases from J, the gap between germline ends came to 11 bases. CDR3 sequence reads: CASSYAQGHTDTQYF. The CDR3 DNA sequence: TGTGCCAGCAGTTACGCACAGGGTCACACAGATACGCAGTATTTT.

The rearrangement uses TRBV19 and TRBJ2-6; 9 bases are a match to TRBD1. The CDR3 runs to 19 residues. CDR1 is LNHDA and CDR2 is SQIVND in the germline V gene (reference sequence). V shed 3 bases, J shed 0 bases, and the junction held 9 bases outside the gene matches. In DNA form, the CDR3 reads TGTGCCAGTAGTATTCCGGACAGGGGTTTCCTCTCTGGGGCCAACGTCCTGACTTTC. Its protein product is CASSIPDRGFLSGANVLTF. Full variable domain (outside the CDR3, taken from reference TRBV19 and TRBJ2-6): DGGITQSPKYLFRKEGQNVTLSCEQNLNHDAMYWYRQDPGQGLRLIYYSQIVNDFQKGDIAEGYSVSREKKESFPLTVTSAQKNPTAFYLCASSIPDRGFLSGANVLTFGAGSRLTVL.

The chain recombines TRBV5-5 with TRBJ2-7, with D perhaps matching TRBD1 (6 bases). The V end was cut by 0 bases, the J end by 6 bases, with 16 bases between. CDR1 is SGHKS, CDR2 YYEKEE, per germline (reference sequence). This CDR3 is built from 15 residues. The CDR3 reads CASSLVVQGSREQYF. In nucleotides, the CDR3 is TGTGCCAGCAGCTTGGTTGTTCAGGGGAGTCGCGAGCAGTACTTC.

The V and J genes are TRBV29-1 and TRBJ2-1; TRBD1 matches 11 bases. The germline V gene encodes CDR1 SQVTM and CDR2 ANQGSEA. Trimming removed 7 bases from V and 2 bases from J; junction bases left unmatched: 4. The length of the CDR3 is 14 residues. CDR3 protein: CSASGQGAYNEQFF. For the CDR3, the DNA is TGCAGCGCTTCGGGACAGGGGGCCTACAATGAGCAGTTCTTC.

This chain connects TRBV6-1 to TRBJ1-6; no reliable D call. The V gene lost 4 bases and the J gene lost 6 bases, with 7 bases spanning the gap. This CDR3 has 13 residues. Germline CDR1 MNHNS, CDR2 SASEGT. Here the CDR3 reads CASSGQVNSPLHF. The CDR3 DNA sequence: TGTGCCAGCAGTGGGCAGGTTAATTCACCCCTCCACTTT.

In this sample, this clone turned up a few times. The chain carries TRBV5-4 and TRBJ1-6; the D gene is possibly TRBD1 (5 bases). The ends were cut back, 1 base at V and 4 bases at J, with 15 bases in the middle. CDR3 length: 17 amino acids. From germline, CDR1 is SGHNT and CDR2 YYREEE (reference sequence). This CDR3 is CASSLSSGDAYNSPLHF. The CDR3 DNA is TGTGCCAGCAGCTTGAGTTCGGGGGACGCTTATAATTCACCCCTCCACTTT.

The CDR3, as DNA: TGTGCCAGCAGTGAACGGTCGACAGTGTCCACTGAAGCTTTCTTT. Its protein product is CASSERSTVSTEAFF. The chain is built from TRBV6-1 and TRBJ1-1; tentative D call: TRBD1 (5 bases). Per germline, CDR1 MNHNS and CDR2 SASEGT. CDR3 size: 15 residues. V gave up 2 bases and J gave up 4 bases, with 14 bases separating them.

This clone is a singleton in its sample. The DNA for the CDR3 is TGCGCCAGCAGCTTGGCCTACCAAAACGACGAGCAGTACTTC. Translated: CASSLAYQNDEQYF. This rearrangement joins TRBV5-1 to TRBJ2-7; D is unclear. In germline, CDR1 is SGHRS, CDR2 YFSETQ. The CDR3 consists of 14 residues. Trimming left V 0 bases short and J 5 bases short, with 12 bases between. Based on the CDR3 plus reference TRBV5-1 and TRBJ2-7, the full variable domain is KAGVTQTPRYLIKTRGQQVTLSCSPISGHRSVSWYQQTPGQGLQFLFEYFSETQRNKGNFPGRFSGRQFSNSRSEMNVSTLELGDSALYLCASSLAYQNDEQYFGPGTRLTVT.

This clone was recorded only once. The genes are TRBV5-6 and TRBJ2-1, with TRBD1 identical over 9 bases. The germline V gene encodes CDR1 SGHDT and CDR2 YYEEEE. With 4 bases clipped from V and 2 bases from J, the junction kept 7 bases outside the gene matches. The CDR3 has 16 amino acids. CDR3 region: CASSPGTGNPYNEQFF. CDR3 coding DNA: TGTGCCAGCAGCCCAGGGACAGGGAATCCCTACAATGAGCAGTTCTTC.

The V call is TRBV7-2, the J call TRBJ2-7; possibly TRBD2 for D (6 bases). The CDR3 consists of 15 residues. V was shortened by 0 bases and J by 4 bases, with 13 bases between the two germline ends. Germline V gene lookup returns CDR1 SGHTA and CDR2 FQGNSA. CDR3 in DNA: TGTGCCAGCAGCTTAGCCCGGACTATGCTATACGAGCAGTACTTC. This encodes CASSLARTMLYEQYF. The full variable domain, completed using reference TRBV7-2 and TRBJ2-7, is GAGVSQSPSNKVTEKGKDVELRCDPISGHTALYWYRQSLGQGLEFLIYFQGNSAPDKSGLPSDRFSAERTGGSVSTLTIQRTQQEDSAVYLCASSLARTMLYEQYFGPGTRLTVT.

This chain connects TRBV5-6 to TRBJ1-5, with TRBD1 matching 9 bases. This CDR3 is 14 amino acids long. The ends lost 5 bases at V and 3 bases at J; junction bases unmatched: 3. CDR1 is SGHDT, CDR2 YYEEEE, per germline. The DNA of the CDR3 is TGTGCCAGCAGTCGGACAGGGGACAATCAGCCCCAGCATTTT. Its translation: CASSRTGDNQPQHF.

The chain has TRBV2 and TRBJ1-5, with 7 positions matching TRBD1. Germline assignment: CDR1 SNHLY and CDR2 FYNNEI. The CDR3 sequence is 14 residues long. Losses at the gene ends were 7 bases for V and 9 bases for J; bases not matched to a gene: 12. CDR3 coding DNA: TGTGCCAGCAACTCACAGGGGCAGGGTGGGCCCCAGCATTTT. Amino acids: CASNSQGQGGPQHF.

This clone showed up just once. The CDR3 coding sequence is TGTGCCAGCAGCCACGGCGGGGGGTGGACAGATACGCAGTATTTT. Protein sequence: CASSHGGGWTDTQYF. This chain links TRBV6-5 with TRBJ2-3; 8 positions agree with TRBD2. With 6 bases clipped from V and 3 bases from J, the junction kept 8 bases outside the gene matches. From germline, CDR1 is MNHEY and CDR2 SVGAGI. The CDR3 runs to 15 residues.

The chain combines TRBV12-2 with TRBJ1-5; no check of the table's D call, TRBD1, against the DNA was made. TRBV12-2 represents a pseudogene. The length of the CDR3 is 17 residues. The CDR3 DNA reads TGTGCAAGTCGCCTTATAGGGGATTTGAGTAGCAATCAGCCCCAGCATTTT. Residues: CASRLIGDLSSNQPQHF.

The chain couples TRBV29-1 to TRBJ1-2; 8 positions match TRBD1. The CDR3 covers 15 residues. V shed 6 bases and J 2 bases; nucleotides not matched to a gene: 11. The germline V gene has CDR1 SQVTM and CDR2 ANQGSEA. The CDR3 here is CSVARGQGNNYGYTF. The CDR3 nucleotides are TGCAGCGTCGCGAGAGGACAGGGTAACAACTATGGCTACACCTTC.

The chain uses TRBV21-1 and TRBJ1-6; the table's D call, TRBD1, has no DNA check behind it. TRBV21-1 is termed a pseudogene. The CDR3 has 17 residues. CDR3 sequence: CASSTHRRTEKNSPLHF. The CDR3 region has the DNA TGTGCCAGCAGCACCCACCGGAGGACAGAAAAGAATTCACCCCTCCACTTT.